The rows below give T cell receptor beta chains drawn from one sample of a study of cytomegalovirus exposure and HLA in healthy donors. Assay: immunoSEQ multiplex PCR; the TCRdb copy retains only in-frame clones and omits some. The sample has 98,000 or so clones; around 80% are singletons. The sample was PBMCs. These receptors were obtained from a woman aged 18-29 years in good health and CMV-seropositive. Both conserved end residues are part of each CDR3. The D gene is left open where the match is weak. Some rows have no size entry. The others give once, few or many, or a class for an expanded clone.

J	D	size	V	CDR3	DNA
TRBJ2-7	.	.	TRBV7-9	CASSSLGATIPYEQYF	TGTGCCAGCAGCTCCCTTGGGGCGACAATACCCTACGAGCAGTACTTC
TRBJ1-3	.	.	TRBV5-4	CASSLAGASGNTIYF	TGTGCCAGCAGCTTGGCAGGGGCGTCTGGAAACACCATATATTTT
TRBJ1-1	TRBD1	few	TRBV6-1	CASRDRDRDTEAFF	TGTGCCAGCAGAGACCGGGACAGGGATACTGAAGCTTTCTTT
TRBJ2-5	.	.	TRBV11-1	CASSLRSGAETQYF	TGTGCCAGCAGCTTAAGGTCGGGAGCAGAGACCCAGTACTTC
TRBJ1-3	.	.	TRBV11-2	CASSLAGKGNTIYF	TGTGCCAGCAGCTTAGCCGGGAAGGGAAACACCATATATTTT
TRBJ1-5	TRBD1	few	TRBV6-5	CASSSGTVGNQPQHF	TGTGCCAGCAGTTCCGGGACAGTAGGCAATCAGCCCCAGCATTTT
TRBJ1-1	.	.	TRBV29-1	CSVERMGETRNTEAFF	TGCAGCGTTGAACGGATGGGAGAGACCAGGAACACTGAAGCTTTCTTT
TRBJ2-3	.	.	TRBV5-1	CASSLADSPSTDTQYF	TGCGCCAGCAGCTTGGCCGACAGCCCTAGCACAGATACGCAGTATTTT
TRBJ1-1	.	once	TRBV11-2	CASSLGGPEAFF	TGTGCCAGCAGCTTAGGGGGCCCTGAAGCTTTCTTT
TRBJ2-7	TRBD2	.	TRBV30	CAWAREAGPYEQYF	TGTGCCTGGGCTCGGGAGGCGGGACCTTACGAGCAGTACTTC
TRBJ2-7	.	.	TRBV28	CASKEMGGSYEQYF	TGTGCCAGCAAAGAGATGGGAGGTTCCTACGAGCAGTACTTC
TRBJ1-1	TRBD1	.	TRBV9	CASSVDHRGLSEAFF	TGTGCCAGCAGCGTAGACCACAGGGGTCTCTCTGAAGCTTTCTTT
TRBJ2-7	.	.	TRBV7-9	CASSSSGSSYEQYF	TGTGCCAGCAGCTCAAGCGGAAGCTCCTACGAGCAGTACTTC
TRBJ1-2	.	few	TRBV11-2	CASSTSGSVRSNYGYTF	TGTGCCAGCAGCACTAGTGGGTCGGTGAGGTCTAACTATGGCTACACCTTC
TRBJ2-2	TRBD2	.	TRBV7-9	CASSPLAEVNTGELFF	TGTGCCAGCAGTCCGCTAGCGGAAGTGAACACCGGGGAGCTGTTTTTT
TRBJ2-2	.	.	TRBV2	CASTGSQGTGELFF	TGTGCCAGCACCGGGTCTCAGGGTACCGGGGAGCTGTTTTTT
TRBJ2-7	TRBD1	.	TRBV19	CASSITTGVPYEQYF	TGTGCCAGTAGTATTACAACAGGGGTCCCCTACGAGCAGTACTTC
TRBJ2-5	TRBD1	.	TRBV28	CASMRTGQETQYF	TGTGCCAGCATGAGGACAGGCCAAGAGACCCAGTACTTC
TRBJ2-7	TRBD2	.	TRBV6-4	CASRTSEHWTYEQYF	TGTGCCAGCAGGACTAGCGAACATTGGACCTACGAGCAGTACTTC
TRBJ1-1	TRBD1	few	TRBV4-1	CASSQLTGMNTEAFF	TGCGCCAGCAGCCAATTGACAGGGATGAACACTGAAGCTTTCTTT
TRBJ2-3	TRBD2	.	TRBV5-1	CASSQTGLAVTDTQYF	TGCGCCAGCAGCCAAACGGGACTAGCGGTCACAGATACGCAGTATTTT
TRBJ2-7	TRBD2	.	TRBV6-1	CASRGLAGINEQYF	TGTGCCAGCAGGGGACTAGCGGGAATCAACGAGCAGTACTTC
TRBJ1-3	.	.	TRBV5-1	CASSLERSGNTIYF	TGCGCCAGCAGCTTGGAGCGGTCTGGAAACACCATATATTTT
TRBJ1-2	TRBD1	.	TRBV30	CAWSAEGGSGGYTF	TGTGCCTGGAGTGCAGAAGGGGGCTCGGGTGGCTACACCTTC
TRBJ2-7	.	.	TRBV29-1	CSVLTSYSYEQYF	TGCAGCGTTTTAACTAGCTACTCCTACGAGCAGTACTTC
TRBJ2-1	TRBD1	.	TRBV2	CASSSDRGFNEQFF	TGTGCCAGCAGTTCCGACAGGGGGTTCAATGAGCAGTTCTTC
TRBJ2-5	.	.	TRBV9	CASSVAQTYQETQYF	TGTGCCAGCAGCGTAGCACAGACGTACCAAGAGACCCAGTACTTC
TRBJ2-5	.	.	TRBV7-9	CASSLVGGEETQYF	TGTGCCAGCAGCTTAGTCGGGGGAGAAGAGACCCAGTACTTC
TRBJ1-1	.	.	TRBV5-1	CASTSGGANTEAFF	TGCGCCAGCACTTCCGGGGGTGCGAACACTGAAGCTTTCTTT
TRBJ1-1	TRBD1	.	TRBV2	CASILDRGGPSTEAFF	TGTGCCAGCATCTTGGACAGGGGCGGCCCGAGCACTGAAGCTTTCTTT
TRBJ1-2	.	.	TRBV6-6	CASTPGEGYTF	TGTGCCAGCACTCCGGGGGAAGGCTACACCTTC
TRBJ1-5	TRBD1	.	TRBV7-8	CASSRDRGQPQHF	TGTGCCAGCAGTCGGGACAGGGGTCAGCCCCAGCATTTT
TRBJ2-7	.	few	TRBV7-9	CASSLARGGEQYF	TGTGCCAGCAGCTTAGCTCGGGGAGGCGAGCAGTACTTC
TRBJ1-5	TRBD1	.	TRBV19	CASSIKLGGQGNLRQPQHF	TGTGCCAGTAGTATAAAACTTGGGGGACAGGGGAATCTCCGGCAGCCCCAGCATTTT
TRBJ1-4	.	.	TRBV30	CAWSLPRGKLFF	TGTGCCTGGAGCCTTCCCCGGGGAAAACTGTTTTTT
TRBJ1-1	TRBD1	.	TRBV7-8	CASSLSTGDTEAFF	TGTGCCAGCAGCTTGAGCACAGGGGACACTGAAGCTTTCTTT
TRBJ1-1	.	.	TRBV30	CAWTSGLSGTEAFF	TGTGCCTGGACCTCGGGACTATCGGGGACTGAAGCTTTCTTT
TRBJ1-1	.	.	TRBV14	CASSQMREGTEAFF	TGTGCCAGCAGCCAAATGAGGGAGGGGACTGAAGCTTTCTTT
TRBJ1-2	TRBD1	.	TRBV28	CASSYLRGQGLDGYTF	TGTGCCAGCAGTTACCTCAGGGGGCAAGGTTTGGATGGCTACACCTTC
TRBJ2-7	.	.	TRBV6-1	CASSEARDSSYEQYF	TGTGCCAGCAGTGAAGCGAGAGACAGCTCCTACGAGCAGTACTTC